The sequence of this T cell receptor beta chain was determined in a study of early T cells in non-severe SARS-CoV-2 infection. Whole-study context: Chains from this unsorted whole-blood bulk RNA could not be paired.

Losses at the gene ends were 5 bases for V and 3 bases for J; bases not matched to a gene: 13. CDR3 length equals 16 residues. The TCR library protocol was used to attach unique molecular identifiers. These identifiers were attached to individual cDNA molecules. TCRdb fed the 5' RACE reads into MiXCR, producing one record per CDR3 protein. The table records tens of thousands of distinct CDR3 sequences, 4% to 4.5% of them present only once. This clonotype appeared many times. Its antigen is as yet unknown. The study, taken as a whole, reports: Comparison of clonotypes with VDJdb favored anti-spike CD8 responses while missing private and CD4 specificities.

This clonotype was sampled from an adult who was a healthcare worker with PCR-confirmed SARS-CoV-2 infection or an uninfected control (not recorded which). The chain joins TRBV12-3 or TRBV12-4 to TRBJ2-7; 7 bases line up with TRBD1. The sequencing input was whole blood. CDR3 loop: CASSPAGDSQIYEQYF. In DNA, the CDR3 is TGTGCCAGCAGTCCCGCCGGGGACAGCCAGATCTACGAGCAGTACTTC.